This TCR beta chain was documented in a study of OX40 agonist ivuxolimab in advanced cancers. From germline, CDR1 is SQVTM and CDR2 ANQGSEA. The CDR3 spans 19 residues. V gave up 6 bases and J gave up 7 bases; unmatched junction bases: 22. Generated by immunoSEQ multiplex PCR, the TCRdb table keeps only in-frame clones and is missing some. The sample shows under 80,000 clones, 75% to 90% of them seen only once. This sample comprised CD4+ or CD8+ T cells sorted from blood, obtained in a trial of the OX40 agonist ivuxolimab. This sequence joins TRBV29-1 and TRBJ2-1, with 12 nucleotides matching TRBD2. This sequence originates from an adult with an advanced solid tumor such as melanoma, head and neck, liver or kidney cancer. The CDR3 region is CSVDTVRRRLAGEENEQFF. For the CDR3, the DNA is TGCAGCGTCGACACCGTAAGACGACGACTAGCGGGAGAGGAGAATGAGCAGTTCTTC.